The 15 T cell receptor beta chains presented below share a single source sample, sequenced in a study of cytomegalovirus exposure and HLA in healthy donors. The PCR made use of 60 Vbeta and 13 Jbeta primers. TCRdb's table, derived via immunoSEQ multiplex PCR, lists solely in-frame clones and lacks some. The sample yields roughly 130,000 clones, about three quarters seen once. Sample: PBMCs. The source is a male donor in good health and CMV-seropositive.

This clone appeared once. The rearrangement uses TRBV27 and TRBJ2-3, with TRBD2 identical over 12 bases. After removal of 6 bases from V and 6 bases from J, the junction contained 4 bases not matched to a gene. Germline lookup yields CDR1 MNHEY and CDR2 SMNVEV (reference sequence). CDR3 size: 14 residues. CDR3 sequence: CASSLAGGLDTQYF. The CDR3, as DNA: TGTGCCAGCAGCCTAGCGGGGGGGTTGGATACGCAGTATTTT.

This sequence joins TRBV7-2 and TRBJ2-7; the match to TRBD2 covers 7 bases. The CDR3 is 14 residues long. Per the germline V gene, CDR1 is SGHTA and CDR2 is FQGNSA. J lost 2 bases, V lost 3 bases, and 4 bases had no gene match. CDR3 nucleotides: TGTGCCAGCAGCTTGGGCGGGAGCACCTACGAGCAGTACTTC. Translated: CASSLGGSTYEQYF.

This chain connects TRBV14 to TRBJ2-6, with unresolved D. With 4 bases removed from V and 0 bases from J, the gap between germline ends came to 7 bases. Germline V lookup: CDR1 SGHDN, CDR2 FVKESK. The CDR3 runs 15 residues. The CDR3: CASSRRDSGANVLTF. The CDR3 region has the DNA TGTGCCAGCAGCCGTCGCGACTCTGGGGCCAACGTCCTGACTTTC.

J is TRBJ2-3 and V is TRBV10-2; TRBD2 agrees at 8 bases. The CDR3 extends over 14 amino acids. Germline trimming cut 8 bases from V and 0 bases from J; bases unmatched to any gene: 4. Germline values: CDR1 WSHSY, CDR2 SAAADI. CDR3 protein: CASWLAGSTDTQYF. As DNA, the CDR3 is TGCGCCAGCTGGTTAGCGGGGAGCACAGATACGCAGTATTTT.

This chain links TRBV7-2 with TRBJ1-2; the D is unclear. The CDR3 extends over 13 amino acids. Germline CDR1 and CDR2: SGHTA and FQGNSA. Trimming removed 1 base at V and 4 bases at J, with 7 bases between. The CDR3 protein is CASSLVEGYGYTF. CDR3 sequence (DNA): TGTGCCAGCAGCTTAGTGGAGGGCTATGGCTACACCTTC.

The chain combines TRBV12-5 with TRBJ1-3; TRBD1 matches at 9 bases. Trimming cost V 0 bases and J 6 bases; bases outside gene matches: 15. This CDR3 comprises 19 residues. From germline, CDR1 is LGHNT and CDR2 FRNRAP. The CDR3 protein is CASGLVLFSWDRDANTIYF. DNA of the CDR3: TGTGCTAGTGGTTTGGTATTATTTAGTTGGGACAGGGACGCAAACACCATATATTTT.

The CDR3 sequence: CASSYSVTDNQPQHF. The CDR3 region has the DNA TGTGCCAGCAGTTACTCTGTTACAGACAATCAGCCCCAGCATTTT. The chain joins TRBV6-5 to TRBJ1-5; D not resolved. Germline lookup yields CDR1 MNHEY and CDR2 SVGAGI. There are 15 residues in the CDR3. Trimming took 0 bases from V and 3 from J, leaving 9 bases between them.

The J gene is TRBJ2-7, the V gene TRBV5-6, with D maybe TRBD1 (5 bases). Germline CDR1 SGHDT, CDR2 YYEEEE. V shed 4 bases and J shed 6 bases, with 14 bases lying between them. This CDR3 comprises 13 residues. The CDR3 DNA is TGTGCCAGCAGCCCTCAGGGTTTCCGCGAGCAGTACTTC. Its protein is CASSPQGFREQYF.

The genes are TRBV4-3 and TRBJ2-3; the D gene is possibly TRBD1 (5 bases). This CDR3 contains 15 residues. Germline CDR1 is LGHNA and CDR2 is YSLEER. Trimming cost V 1 base and J 4 bases, with 12 bases left between them. CDR3 DNA sequence: TGCGCCAGCAGCCAAGTAGGCAGGGCCCCAGATACGCAGTATTTT. Amino acids: CASSQVGRAPDTQYF.

The chain links TRBV4-3 to TRBJ2-2; D might be TRBD2 (5 bases). The V end lost 0 bases, the J end lost 0 bases, and 11 bases lay between the germline ends. Germline V lookup: CDR1 LGHNA, CDR2 YSLEER. CDR3 length equals 17 residues. This CDR3 is CASSQDSLAPNTGELFF. In nucleotides, the CDR3 is TGCGCCAGCAGCCAAGATTCCCTAGCCCCGAACACCGGGGAGCTGTTTTTT.

The genes are TRBV18 and TRBJ2-7, with 7 bases fitting TRBD2. This CDR3 region has 15 residues. Germline V lookup: CDR1 KGHSH, CDR2 LQKENI. V lost 0 bases, J lost 2 bases, and 4 bases stayed unmatched. As DNA, the CDR3 is TGTGCCAGCTCACCACCGCGGGGGTTCCCCTACGAGCAGTACTTC. Its protein product is CASSPPRGFPYEQYF.

The sample holds a few counts of this clone. The rearrangement links TRBV5-6 to TRBJ1-4; tentatively, D is TRBD1 (5 bases). The CDR3 has 15 amino acids. The germline V gene has CDR1 SGHDT and CDR2 YYEEEE. Trimming took off 0 bases at V and 7 bases at J, with 13 bases between the two ends. CDR3 nucleotides: TGTGCCAGCAGCTTGGAGGGCAGGGTTGGTGAAAAACTGTTTTTT. Its translation is CASSLEGRVGEKLFF.

The chain recombines TRBV7-3 with TRBJ1-2, with 7 bases that match TRBD1. CDR1 SGHTA and CDR2 FQGTGA come from the germline V gene. J was trimmed by 2 bases and V by 0 bases; bases with no gene match: 3. This CDR3 contains 15 residues. CDR3: CASSLTGGSNYGYTF. As DNA, the CDR3 is TGTGCCAGCAGCTTAACAGGGGGCTCAAACTATGGCTACACCTTC.

The V and J genes are TRBV7-9 and TRBJ2-7, with TRBD2 matching 7 bases. CDR3 size: 16 residues. The J segment lost 1 base and the V segment lost 5 bases, leaving 11 bases of the junction unmatched. Germline CDR1 is SEHNR and CDR2 is FQNEAQ (reference sequence). CDR3 protein: CASSSLLAEVSYEQYF. The CDR3 DNA sequence: TGTGCCAGCAGCAGCCTCCTAGCGGAGGTTTCCTACGAGCAGTACTTC.

The chain couples TRBV4-1 to TRBJ2-1, with TRBD2 identical over 9 bases. J was trimmed by 11 bases and V by 2 bases; bases with no gene match: 22. Germline CDR1 MGHRA, CDR2 YSYEKL. The CDR3 is 19 residues long. DNA for the CDR3: TGCGCCAGCAGCCAAAACCTACCTTACTCGACTAGCGGAGACGTCCAGCAGTTCTTC. Residues: CASSQNLPYSTSGDVQQFF.